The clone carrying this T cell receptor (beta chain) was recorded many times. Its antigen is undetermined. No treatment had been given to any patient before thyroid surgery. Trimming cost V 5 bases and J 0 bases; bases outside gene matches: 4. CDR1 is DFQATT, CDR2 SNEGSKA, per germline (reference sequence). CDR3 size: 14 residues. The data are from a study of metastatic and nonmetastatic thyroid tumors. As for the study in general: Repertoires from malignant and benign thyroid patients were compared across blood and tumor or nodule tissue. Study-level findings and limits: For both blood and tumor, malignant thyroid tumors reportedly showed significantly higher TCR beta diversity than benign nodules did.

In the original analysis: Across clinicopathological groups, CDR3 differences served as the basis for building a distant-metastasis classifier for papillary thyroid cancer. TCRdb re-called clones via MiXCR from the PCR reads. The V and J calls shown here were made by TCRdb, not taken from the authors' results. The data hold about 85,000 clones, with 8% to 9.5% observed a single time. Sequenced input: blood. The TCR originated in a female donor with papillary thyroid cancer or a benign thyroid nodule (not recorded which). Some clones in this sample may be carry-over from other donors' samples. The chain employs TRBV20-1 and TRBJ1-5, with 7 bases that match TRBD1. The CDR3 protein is CSARDSNSNQPQHF. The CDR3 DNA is TGCAGTGCTCGGGACAGTAATAGCAATCAGCCCCAGCATTTT.